One sample yielded the 26 T cell receptor beta chains listed below, sequenced in a study of cytomegalovirus exposure and HLA in healthy donors. Researchers ran the PCR with 60 Vbeta and 13 Jbeta primers. This table comes from immunoSEQ multiplex PCR, and its TCRdb copy is limited to in-frame clones, with some not included. The table includes around 180,000 clones, approximately 84% detected once. Material for sequencing was PBMCs. The receptors shown here come from a man in his late teens or twenties in good health and CMV-seronegative.

The chain links TRBV10-3 to TRBJ1-1, with a tentative D call TRBD1 (5 bases). CDR1 ENHRY and CDR2 SYGVKD come from the germline V gene. V lost 2 bases to trimming and J lost 1 base, with 17 bases between them. This CDR3 has 17 amino acids. CDR3 amino acids: CAISEGGHGVGNTEAFF. CDR3 in DNA: TGTGCCATCAGTGAGGGCGGACATGGGGTTGGGAACACTGAAGCTTTCTTT.

This clone was detected a few times. V is TRBV7-8 and J is TRBJ1-3, with 8 bases lining up with TRBD1. Trimming took 1 base from V and 2 from J; bases not matched to a gene: 1. The CDR3 spans 15 residues. CDR1 and CDR2 from the germline V gene are SGHVS and FQNEAQ. This chain's CDR3 is CASSLGTGTGNTIYF. The CDR3 DNA sequence: TGTGCCAGCAGCTTAGGGACAGGGACTGGAAACACCATATATTTT.

This clone was recorded a few times. The chain employs TRBV14 and TRBJ2-1; weak D call: TRBD2 (6 bases). The CDR3 consists of 15 residues. Germline V gene data show CDR1 as SGHDN and CDR2 as FVKESK. V dropped 3 bases and J dropped 4 bases, with 13 bases sitting between them. CDR3 bases: TGTGCCAGCAGCCAGGAGGGCTGGGGATACAATGAGCAGTTCTTC. It codes for CASSQEGWGYNEQFF.

V usage is TRBV6-1 and J usage is TRBJ2-5; TRBD2 matches at 10 bases. Germline CDR1 and CDR2: MNHNS and SASEGT. The length of the CDR3 is 17 residues. J lost 0 bases, V lost 2 bases, and 6 bases had no gene match. This CDR3 reads CASSEFATSGYQETQYF. In DNA, the CDR3 is TGTGCCAGCAGTGAATTCGCGACTAGCGGGTACCAAGAGACCCAGTACTTC.

The chain employs TRBV23-1 and TRBJ1-5; unclear D gene. TRBV23-1 is annotated as an ORF whose role is uncertain. The CDR3 sequence is 15 residues long. V was pared by 7 bases and J by 0 bases, with 13 bases between. The CDR3 nucleotides are TGCGCCAGCAAGCAGGTGGTATATAGCAATCAGCCCCAGCATTTT. This codes for CASKQVVYSNQPQHF.

This chain uses TRBV25-1 with TRBJ2-1, with 8 bases that match TRBD2. This CDR3 is built from 15 residues. Looked up from germline, CDR1 is MGHDK and CDR2 is SYGVNS. The trim removed 0 bases at V and 8 bases at J, leaving 6 bases unmatched. CDR3: CASSEYGSGNDEQFF. In nucleotides, the CDR3 is TGTGCCAGCAGTGAATATGGTAGCGGGAACGATGAGCAGTTCTTC.

This clone showed up just a few times. The germline gene is not matched at one end of the junction; a read error may be the cause. The CDR3 DNA follows: TGTGCCAGCAGTTTATACGCGGGCATAGCGGGCCCACTCTTC. Residues: CASSLYAGIAGPLF. This chain connects TRBV28 to TRBJ2-1, with TRBD2 matching over 7 bases. Germline CDR1 is MDHEN and CDR2 is SYDVKM. The CDR3 is 14 amino acids. The whole variable domain, remainder taken from reference TRBV28 and TRBJ2-1, is DVKVTQSSRYLVKRTGEKVFLECVQDMDHENMFWYRQDPGLGLRLIYFSYDVKMKEKGDIPEGYSVSREKKERFSLILESASTNQTSMYLCASSLYAGIAGPLFGPGTRLTVL.

The chain uses TRBV30 and TRBJ2-3; 13 bases are shared with TRBD2. The CDR3 runs 14 residues. V was clipped by 6 bases and J by 5 bases; unmatched bases: 5. CDR1 is GTSNPN, CDR2 SVGIG, per germline (reference sequence). Written as DNA, the CDR3 is TGTGCCTGCCTCGGACTAGCGGGAGTAGATACGCAGTATTTT. Translated, it gives CACLGLAGVDTQYF.

V is TRBV6-6 and J is TRBJ1-1; D is ambiguous. The V and J ends lost 5 bases and 1 base respectively, with 8 bases between them. This CDR3 is 13 amino acids long. Germline V gene lookup returns CDR1 MNHNY and CDR2 SVGAGI (reference sequence). The CDR3 loop is CASSLTANTEAFF. In DNA form, the CDR3 reads TGTGCCAGCAGTCTAACAGCGAACACTGAAGCTTTCTTT.

The CDR3 here is CASSPRGAYNEQFF. The CDR3, as DNA: TGCGCCAGCAGCCCCAGGGGTGCCTACAATGAGCAGTTCTTC. The rearrangement links TRBV4-3 to TRBJ2-1; tentatively, D is TRBD1 (6 bases). Between the trimmed V and J ends, which lost 4 bases and 2 bases, there was a span of 9 bases. The CDR3 loop spans 14 amino acids. Germline CDR1 reads LGHNA; CDR2 reads YSLEER.

This chain uses TRBV28 with TRBJ2-7, with D possibly being TRBD2 (5 bases). Between the trimmed V and J ends, which lost 3 bases and 5 bases, there was a span of 14 bases. Germline V gives CDR1 MDHEN, CDR2 SYDVKM. This CDR3 spans 14 amino acids. The CDR3 region is CASSFSLVGNEQYF. CDR3 DNA: TGTGCCAGCAGTTTTTCACTAGTTGGCAACGAGCAGTACTTC.

The chain uses TRBV6-1 and TRBJ2-5; 7 nucleotides line up with TRBD2. V dropped 6 bases and J dropped 5; count of bases not matched to a gene: 9. The CDR3 is 14 amino acids. Germline CDR1 and CDR2: MNHNS and SASEGT. Here the CDR3 DNA reads TGTGCCAGCAGGAAACGCGGGAGTGGGGAGACCCAGTACTTC. It is translated as CASRKRGSGETQYF.

The chain uses TRBV6-6 and TRBJ1-6; TRBD1 might be the D (5 bases). V lost 0 bases and J lost 10, with 16 bases in between. The germline gives CDR1 MNHNY, CDR2 SVGAGI (reference sequence). The CDR3 loop spans 16 amino acids. The CDR3 bases are TGTGCCAGCAGTTACTCAGCAGGGCGTATGGGATCACCCCTCCACTTT. Encoded protein: CASSYSAGRMGSPLHF.

The J gene is TRBJ1-6, the V gene TRBV5-1; D might be TRBD1 (5 bases). This CDR3 contains 15 residues. V was cut by 6 bases and J by 6 bases, with 16 bases left in between. The germline gives CDR1 SGHRS, CDR2 YFSETQ. The CDR3 sequence is CASKGQGSINSPLHF. CDR3 sequence (DNA): TGCGCCAGCAAAGGGCAGGGTTCGATTAATTCACCCCTCCACTTT. The full variable domain, in which reference TRBV5-1 and TRBJ1-6 provide the parts outside the CDR3, is KAGVTQTPRYLIKTRGQQVTLSCSPISGHRSVSWYQQTPGQGLQFLFEYFSETQRNKGNFPGRFSGRQFSNSRSEMNVSTLELGDSALYLCASKGQGSINSPLHFGNGTRLTVT.

V usage is TRBV13 and J usage is TRBJ2-4; 10 bases line up with TRBD1. The CDR3 sequence is 14 residues long. Germline trimming cut 5 bases from V and 8 bases from J; bases unmatched to any gene: 6. In germline, CDR1 is PRHDT, CDR2 FYEKMQ (reference sequence). CDR3 sequence (DNA): TGTGCCAGCAGCCGGACAGGGGGTGCGGACATTCAGTACTTC. It is translated as CASSRTGGADIQYF.

This clone was recorded a few times. The J gene is TRBJ1-1, the V gene TRBV6-1; D gene uncertain. V lost 10 bases and J lost 1, with 10 bases in between. This CDR3 has 12 amino acids. Germline V gene lookup returns CDR1 MNHNS and CDR2 SASEGT. CDR3 sequence reads: CATRRGNTEAFF. The CDR3 nucleotides read TGTGCCACCCGCCGAGGGAACACTGAAGCTTTCTTT.

This clone was seen just once. The chain recombines TRBV5-6 with TRBJ1-2, with a tentative D call TRBD1 (5 bases). The V gene lost 0 bases and the J gene lost 7 bases, with 28 bases spanning the gap. CDR1 and CDR2 (germline): SGHDT, YYEEEE. This CDR3 is 19 amino acids long. In nucleotides, the CDR3 is TGTGCCAGCAGCTTGGATCCCTCCATTCCAGGAAGGGGCCTCACTGGCTACACCTTC. Encoded protein: CASSLDPSIPGRGLTGYTF.

The chain carries TRBV11-2 and TRBJ1-1; D call uncertain. The germline V gene encodes CDR1 SGHAT and CDR2 FQNNGV. V was cut by 5 bases and J by 4 bases, with 14 bases left in between. The CDR3 extends over 14 amino acids. CDR3 sequence (DNA): TGTGCCAGCAGCCGCAACGTTCTAGGCACTGAAGCTTTCTTT. The encoded protein is CASSRNVLGTEAFF.

This clone was seen just once. The chain combines TRBV18 with TRBJ2-7; 14 bases line up with TRBD2. The germline gives CDR1 KGHSH, CDR2 LQKENI. The CDR3 runs to 17 residues. Germline trimming cut 2 bases from V and 4 bases from J; bases unmatched to any gene: 7. The CDR3 loop reads CASSPGTSGSSPYEQYF. The CDR3 DNA reads as TGTGCCAGCTCACCAGGGACTAGCGGGAGTTCACCTTACGAGCAGTACTTC.

V gene TRBV7-9 combines with J gene TRBJ2-7; D gene unclear. Germline CDR1 SEHNR, CDR2 FQNEAQ (reference sequence). The length of the CDR3 is 13 residues. The V gene lost 4 bases and the J gene lost 2 bases, with 9 bases spanning the gap. The CDR3 DNA reads TGTGCCAGCAGCTCACATTCTCCCTACGAGCAGTACTTC. It is translated as CASSSHSPYEQYF.

V usage is TRBV27 and J usage is TRBJ1-2; perhaps TRBD1 as D (6 bases). CDR1 and CDR2 (germline): MNHEY, SMNVEV (reference sequence). Between the trimmed V and J ends, which lost 5 bases and 1 base, there was a span of 23 bases. CDR3 size: 18 residues. The CDR3 loop reads CASSKAGAGVYGNYGYTF. The CDR3 DNA follows: TGTGCCAGCAGTAAGGCAGGGGCAGGGGTTTATGGTAACTATGGCTACACCTTC.

The V and J genes are TRBV2 and TRBJ1-2; D is possibly TRBD1 (6 bases). The CDR3 is 13 residues long. V dropped 4 bases and J dropped 4 bases, with 10 bases sitting between them. In germline, CDR1 is SNHLY, CDR2 FYNNEI. The CDR3 sequence: CASSAQGGYGYTF. In DNA form, the CDR3 reads TGTGCCAGCAGTGCACAGGGCGGCTATGGCTACACCTTC.

For the CDR3, the DNA is TGTGCCAGCAGCTTGGGGACACTCCTGAACACTGAAGCTTTCTTT. Translation: CASSLGTLLNTEAFF. This chain connects TRBV5-4 to TRBJ1-1; TRBD1 is a possible D gene (5 bases). Germline lookup yields CDR1 SGHNT and CDR2 YYREEE (reference sequence). The CDR3 sequence is 15 residues long. V was pared by 0 bases and J by 0 bases, with 9 bases between.

The V and J genes are TRBV9 and TRBJ2-3; 7 bases map to TRBD2. V shed 3 bases and J 2 bases; nucleotides not matched to a gene: 9. The CDR3 loop spans 16 amino acids. Germline assignment: CDR1 SGDLS and CDR2 YYNGEE. The CDR3 DNA reads as TGTGCCAGCAGCGCTCCGGGGGGAGGCCCCACAGATACGCAGTATTTT. Protein sequence: CASSAPGGGPTDTQYF.

The chain carries TRBV7-2 and TRBJ2-2; D perhaps matches TRBD2 (6 bases). Trimming took off 3 bases at V and 5 bases at J, with 13 bases between the two ends. Looked up from germline, CDR1 is SGHTA and CDR2 is FQGNSA. The CDR3 runs to 15 residues. The CDR3 spells CASSLLYGRTGELFF. As DNA, the CDR3 is TGTGCCAGCAGCTTGTTATACGGGAGAACCGGGGAGCTGTTTTTT.

The rearrangement uses TRBV12-5 and TRBJ2-1, with TRBD1 matching 10 bases. CDR3 size: 15 residues. V gave up 3 bases and J gave up 5 bases; unmatched junction bases: 4. The V gene's germline CDR1 is LGHNT and CDR2 FRNRAP. Written as DNA, the CDR3 is TGTGCTAGTGGTTTAGGGACAGGGGTACACAATGAGCAGTTCTTC. It yields the protein CASGLGTGVHNEQFF.